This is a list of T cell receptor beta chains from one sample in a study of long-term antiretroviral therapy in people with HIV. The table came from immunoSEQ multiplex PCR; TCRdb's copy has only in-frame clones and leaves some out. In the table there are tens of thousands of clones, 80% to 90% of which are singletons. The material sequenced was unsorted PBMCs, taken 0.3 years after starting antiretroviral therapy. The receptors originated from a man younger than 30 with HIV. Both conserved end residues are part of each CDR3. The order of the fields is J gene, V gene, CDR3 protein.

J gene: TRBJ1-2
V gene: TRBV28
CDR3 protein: CASRPGQGGGYTF

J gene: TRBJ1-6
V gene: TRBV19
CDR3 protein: CASSIDPDHYNSPLHF

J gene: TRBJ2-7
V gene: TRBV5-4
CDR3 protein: CASSFRDRVSYEQYF

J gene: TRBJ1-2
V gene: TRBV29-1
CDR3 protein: CSVVGGIYGYTF

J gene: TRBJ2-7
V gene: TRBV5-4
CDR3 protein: CASSLGFLGGNEQYF

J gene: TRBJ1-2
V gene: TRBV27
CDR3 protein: CASSLNRASGYGYTF

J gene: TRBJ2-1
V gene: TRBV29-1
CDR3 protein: CSVTVSSYNEQFF

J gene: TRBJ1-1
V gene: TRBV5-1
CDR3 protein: CASSGGLVNTEAFF

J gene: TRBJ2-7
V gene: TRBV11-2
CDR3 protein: CASSLRWEQYF

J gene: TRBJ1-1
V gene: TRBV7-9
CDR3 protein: CASSFIQGNTEAFF

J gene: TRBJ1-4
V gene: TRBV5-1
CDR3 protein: CASSFGGSNEKLFF

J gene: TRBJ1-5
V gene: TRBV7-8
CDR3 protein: CASSLPGGGQPQHF

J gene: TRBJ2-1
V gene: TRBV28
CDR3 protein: CASSHREIAYNEQFF

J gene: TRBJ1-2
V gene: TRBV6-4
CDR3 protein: CASSPEISNYGYTF

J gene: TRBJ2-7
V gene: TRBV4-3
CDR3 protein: CASSQDGLTGEQYF

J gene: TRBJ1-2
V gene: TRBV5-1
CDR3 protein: CASSLGASQGGNGYTF

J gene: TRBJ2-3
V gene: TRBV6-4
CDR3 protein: CASSDSRTGGPDTQYF

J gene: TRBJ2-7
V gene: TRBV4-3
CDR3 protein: CASSPRASYEQYF

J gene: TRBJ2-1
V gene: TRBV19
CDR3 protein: CASWSGGGSYNEQFF

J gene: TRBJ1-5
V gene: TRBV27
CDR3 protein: CASSPGRYSNQPQHF

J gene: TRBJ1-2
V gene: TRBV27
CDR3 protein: CASSLYPGNYGYTF

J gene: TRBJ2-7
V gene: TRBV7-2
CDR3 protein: CASSLGLARTYEQYF

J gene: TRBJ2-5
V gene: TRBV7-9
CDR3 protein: CASSTGTGRETQYF

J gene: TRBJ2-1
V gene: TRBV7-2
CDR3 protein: CASSSNSAGQFYNEQFF

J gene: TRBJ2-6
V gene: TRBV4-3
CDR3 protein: CASSQAQENSGANVLTF

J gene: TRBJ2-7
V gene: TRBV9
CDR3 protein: CASSAGGRIYEQYF

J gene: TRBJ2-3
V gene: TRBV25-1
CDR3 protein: CAIQGGGGLDTQYF

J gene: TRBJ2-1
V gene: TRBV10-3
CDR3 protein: CAITPSGTSGSYNEQFF